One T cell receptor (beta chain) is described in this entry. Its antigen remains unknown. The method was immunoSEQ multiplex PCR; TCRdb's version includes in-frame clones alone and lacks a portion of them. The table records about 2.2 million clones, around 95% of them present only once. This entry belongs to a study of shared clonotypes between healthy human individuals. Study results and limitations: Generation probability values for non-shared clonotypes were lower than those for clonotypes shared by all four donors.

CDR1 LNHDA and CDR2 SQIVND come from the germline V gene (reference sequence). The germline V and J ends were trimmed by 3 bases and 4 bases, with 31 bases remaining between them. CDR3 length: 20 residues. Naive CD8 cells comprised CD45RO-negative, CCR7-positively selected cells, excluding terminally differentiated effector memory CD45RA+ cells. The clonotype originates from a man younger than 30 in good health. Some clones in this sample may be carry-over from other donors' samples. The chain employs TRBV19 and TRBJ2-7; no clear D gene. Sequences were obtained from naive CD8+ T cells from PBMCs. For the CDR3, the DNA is TGTGCCAGTAGTATTTTTCCCACCGTCTTCGGGTCAAAGCAAATGTACGAGCAGTACTTC. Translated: CASSIFPTVFGSKQMYEQYF.